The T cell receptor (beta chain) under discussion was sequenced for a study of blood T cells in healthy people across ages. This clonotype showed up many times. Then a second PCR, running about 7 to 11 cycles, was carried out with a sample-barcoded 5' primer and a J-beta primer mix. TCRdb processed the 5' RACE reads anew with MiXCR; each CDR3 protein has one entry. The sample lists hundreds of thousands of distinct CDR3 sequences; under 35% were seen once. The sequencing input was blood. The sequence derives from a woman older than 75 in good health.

CDR3 sequence: CASSLLQGYQPQHF. The CDR3 region has the DNA TGTGCCAGCAGTCTACTACAGGGTTATCAGCCCCAGCATTTT. This chain connects TRBV28 to TRBJ1-5; a possible D gene is TRBD1 (6 bases). Germline CDR1 MDHEN, CDR2 SYDVKM. CDR3 length: 14 amino acids. The V end was cut by 5 bases, the J end by 5 bases, with 13 bases between.